These T cell receptor beta chains were read from a single sample in a study of regulatory T cells in long-lasting Graves disease. TCRdb used MiXCR to reprocess the multiplex PCR reads, holding one entry per CDR3 protein. The top ten clones hold around a quarter of a sample with about 530,000 distinct CDR3 sequences, roughly 16% of them seen once. The data were also submitted as part of a second study, on T cells in Graves' hyperthyroidism and ophthalmopathy.

The starting material was peripheral blood mononuclear cells (PBMCs), obtained at new diagnosis, from a patient treated with antithyroid drugs. The receptors were sampled from a woman in her forties or fifties with Graves disease. Each CDR3 is given with its conserved first and last residue.

>TRBJ2-1|TRBV2
CASKRVQETQFF
>TRBJ2-1|TRBV9
CASSVEIIHNEQFF
>TRBJ2-2|TRBV7-9
CASSLTGGVGELFF
>TRBJ1-1|TRBV10-3
CAISAALGNTEAFF
>TRBJ2-2|TRBV20-1
CSARVVSANTGELFF
>TRBJ1-1|TRBV7-9
CASSLTKMNTEAFF
>TRBJ2-5|TRBV2
CASSDPVYQETQYF
>TRBJ1-5|TRBV12-3/TRBV12-4
CASRPTGSNQPQHF
>TRBJ2-3|TRBV15
CATRKVSTDTQYF
>TRBJ1-4|TRBV6-1
CASRSGPSGGEKLFF
>TRBJ1-6|TRBV30
CAWSIGTNSPLHF
>TRBJ1-2|TRBV3-1
CASSQGAGTSYGYTF
>TRBJ2-7|TRBV11-2
CASSYRQTNSYEQYF